A selection of T cell receptor beta chains follows, all from one sample in a study of tumor-infiltrating lymphocytes in primary liver carcinoma. One entry per CDR3 protein results from TCRdb running MiXCR on the multiplex PCR reads. This sample has about 35,000 distinct CDR3 sequences, with roughly 74% found just once. Sequencing was carried out using liver tumor tissue from sampling region 4. The source is a man in his forties with primary liver carcinoma and hepatitis B virus infection. Both conserved end residues are part of each CDR3. Fields, in order: J gene, D gene, V gene, clone size, CDR3 protein, CDR3 DNA. A D gene is named only where the DNA matches it firmly. Some rows have no size entry. The others give once, few or many, or a class for an expanded clone.

TRBJ2-3 TRBD2 TRBV11-2 NA CASSLGGLAVDTQYF TGTGCCAGCAGCTTAGGGGGACTAGCGGTAGATACTCAGTATTTT
TRBJ2-2 NA TRBV6-1 few CASSRVFTGEPFF TGTGCCAGCAGTCGGGTCTTCACCGGGGAGCCGTTTTTT
TRBJ2-1 NA TRBV14 NA CTSNAVAGWVNNEQFF TGTACCAGCAATGCCGTGGCGGGATGGGTAAACAATGAGCAGTTCTTC
TRBJ2-1 NA TRBV11-1 NA CASSLVGRGGGNEQLF TGTGCCAGTAGCTTGGTCGGCAGGGGAGGGGGCAATGAGCAGTTGTTC
TRBJ2-7 TRBD1 TRBV15 many CATSRGQGAREQYF TGTGCCACCAGCAGGGGACAGGGGGCGCGGGAGCAGTACTTC
TRBJ2-7 NA TRBV29-1 NA CSAGGGNHKQYF TGCAGCGCGGGTGGGGGTAATCACAAGCAATACTTC
TRBJ2-7 NA TRBV5-1 NA CASSLRAGSEQYF TGCGCCAGCAGCTTGCGGGCAGGGAGCGAACAGTACTTC
TRBJ2-1 TRBD2 TRBV5-1 NA CASSLGVLAGADEQFF TGCGCCAGCAGCTTGGGGGTACTAGCGGGAGCGGATGAGCAGTTCTTC
TRBJ1-4 NA TRBV7-9 many CASSLQRGTNEKLFF TGTGCCAGCAGCCTTCAGAGGGGAACTAATGAAAAACTGTTTTTT
TRBJ1-2 NA TRBV18 few CASSPSPSINYGYTF TGTGCCAGCTCACCATCCCCATCTATCAACTATGGCTACACCTTC
TRBJ2-1 NA TRBV29-1 once CIVLVSFGHERFF TGCATCGTTCTGGTATCGTTCGGGCATGAGCGGTTCTTC
TRBJ2-2 TRBD1 TRBV4-3 NA CTSSQVGGTGEPCF TGCACCAGCAGCCAAGTAGGGGGCACTGGGGAGCCGTGTTTT
TRBJ2-5 NA TRBV11-2 NA CASSLLRETHYF TGTGCCAGCAGCTTGTTGAGGGAGACCCATTACTTC
TRBJ1-5 NA TRBV29-1 few CSVEGREVTDTQHF TGCAGCGTTGAGGGGCGGGAGGTTACAGATACGCAGCATTTT
TRBJ2-7 NA TRBV6-5 NA CASSLGHGRAYEQYF TGTGCCAGTAGTCTTGGACACGGAAGAGCCTACGAGCAGTACTTC
TRBJ1-1 NA TRBV11-3 NA CTSSLGHTETFF TGTACCAGCAGCTTAGGTCACACTGAAACTTTCTTT
TRBJ1-2 NA TRBV10-3 NA CDISLEGVRGYTF TGTGACATCAGCCTTGAGGGGGTTCGGGGCTACACATTC
TRBJ2-7 NA TRBV7-8 medium-sized CASSVIAGSRGEQYF TGTGCCAGCAGCGTAATCGCGGGGAGCCGGGGGGAGCAGTACTTC
TRBJ1-5 TRBD1 TRBV10-2 NA CASSEITGDQPQHF TGCGCCAGTAGTGAGATCACAGGGGATCAGCCCCAGCATTTT
TRBJ1-5 NA TRBV4-2 NA CACTQDLGTRGGTQHF TGTGCCTGCACCCAAGATTTGGGGACTAGGGGCGGTACGCAGCATTTT
TRBJ2-1 NA TRBV7-9 NA CANSSYNEQFF TGTGCCAACAGTTCTTACAATGAGCAGTTCTTC
TRBJ2-3 NA TRBV11-2 NA CASSPHGRADTQYF TGTGCCAGCAGCCCCCATGGCCGGGCCGATACGCAGTATTTT
TRBJ2-7 NA TRBV29-1 once CSAIAFGTGTPYEQYF TGCAGCGCCATAGCATTTGGGACCGGCACTCCCTACGAGCAGTACTTC
TRBJ1-3 NA TRBV12-3/TRBV12-4 many CASSSGGTGNTIYF TGTGCCAGCAGTTCGGGAGGGACTGGAAACACCATATATTTT
TRBJ2-7 TRBD2 TRBV7-8 NA CASSPWTSGSMSSYEQYF TGTGCCAGCAGCCCTTGGACTAGCGGGAGTATGAGCTCCTATGAGCAGTACTTC
TRBJ1-2 NA TRBV7-9 NA CASSPPSPVTGITNGYTF TGTGCCAGCAGTCCACCGAGCCCCGTAACAGGAATTACCAATGGCTACACCTTC
TRBJ1-2 NA TRBV6-5 NA CASRVGVNYGHTF TGTGCCAGTAGGGTCGGGGTCAACTATGGCCACACCTTC
TRBJ2-3 NA TRBV9 many CASSVGAGASGTDTQYF TGTGCCAGCAGCGTAGGGGCAGGGGCCTCTGGGACAGATACGCAGTATTTT
TRBJ2-2 NA TRBV6-5 NA CASRPDNYTGVPFF TGTGCCAGCAGACCAGACAATTACACCGGGGTGCCGTTTTTT
TRBJ1-1 NA TRBV29-1 NA CSVGPGRGMLAEAFF TGCAGCGTTGGTCCAGGGCGTGGTATGCTCGCTGAAGCTTTCTTT
TRBJ2-7 TRBD2 TRBV4-2 NA CASSQGSGRDNEMYF TGTGCCAGCAGCCAAGGTAGCGGGAGGGACAACGAAATGTACTTC
TRBJ2-2 NA TRBV5-8 NA CPSSYSLNTGELFF TGTCCCAGCAGCTATTCCTTAAACACCGGGGAGCTGTTTTTT
TRBJ2-1 TRBD2 TRBV7-3 many CASSLSSGRDNEQFF TGTGCCAGCAGCTTAAGTAGCGGGAGGGACAATGAGCAGTTCTTC
TRBJ2-5 NA TRBV7-2 NA CASSPYREETQYF TGTGCCAGCAGCCCCTACAGGGAGGAGACCCAGTACTTC
TRBJ2-3 NA TRBV24-1 NA CATNITDTQYF TGTGCCACCAATATTACAGATACGCAGTATTTT
TRBJ2-5 TRBD1 TRBV29-1 NA CSVEADRGRTETQYF TGTAGCGTTGAGGCGGACAGGGGGCGAACAGAGACCCAGTACTTC
TRBJ2-1 TRBD2 TRBV20-1 NA CSALVAGGQFF TGCAGTGCCCTGGTAGCGGGGGGACAGTTCTTC
TRBJ1-2 TRBD1 TRBV28 few CAGTPHGQGRDYTF TGTGCCGGCACCCCCCACGGACAGGGAAGGGACTACACCTTC
TRBJ2-3 TRBD2 TRBV7-2 NA CASNSSVAGTDTQYF TGTGCCAGCAACTCCTCGGTAGCGGGAACTGATACGCAGTATTTT
TRBJ2-5 NA TRBV12-3/TRBV12-4 NA CTSSRIGTETQYF TGTACCAGCAGCCGAATCGGGACCGAGACCCAGTACTTC
TRBJ2-7 NA TRBV11-2 NA CASSSNRNYEQYF TGTGCCAGCAGCTCTAACAGGAACTACGAGCAGTACTTC
TRBJ2-1 TRBD2 TRBV12-3/TRBV12-4 NA CANGEGCGSLSYNERFF TGTGCCAACGGGGAGGGTTGCGGGTCTCTCTCCTACAATGAGCGGTTCTTC
TRBJ1-4 NA TRBV7-9 NA CGSSLADQNEKLFF TGTGGCAGCAGCTTAGCTGACCAGAATGAAAAACTGTTTTTT
TRBJ2-5 TRBD2 TRBV4-1 NA CASNHAGETQETQYF TGCGCCAGCAACCATGCGGGAGAGACCCAAGAGACCCAGTACTTC
TRBJ2-7 NA TRBV5-1 once CASSLAGVSEEYF TGCGCCAGCAGCTTGGCAGGAGTGAGCGAGGAGTACTTC
TRBJ2-3 TRBD2 TRBV6-2/TRBV6-3 NA CTSSYIAGGPTDTQYF TGCACCAGCAGTTACATAGCGGGAGGGCCGACAGATACGCAGTATTTT
TRBJ2-1 TRBD2 TRBV18 once CANSPTSLSYIEQFF TGTGCCAACTCACCGACTAGCCTATCCTACATTGAGCAGTTCTTC
TRBJ2-5 NA TRBV5-1 NA CASSLEPGKTQYF TGCGCCAGCAGCTTGGAGCCCGGGAAGACCCAGTACTTC
TRBJ2-3 TRBD2 TRBV10-3 NA CVTRGTSEDTDTQYF TGTGTCACCAGGGGGACTAGCGAAGATACAGATACGCAGTATTTT
TRBJ2-7 NA TRBV11-1 NA CSSSLTGPGEYEQYF TGTTCCAGTAGCTTAACGGGACCGGGAGAATACGAGCAGTACTTC
TRBJ2-1 TRBD2 TRBV28 NA CVSSSWTSANNEQLF TGTGTCAGCAGCTCCTGGACTAGCGCCAACAATGAGCAGCTCTTC
TRBJ2-5 NA TRBV7-3 many CASSLSQIGTQYF TGTGCCAGCAGCTTAAGCCAAATTGGGACCCAGTACTTC
TRBJ2-3 NA TRBV7-9 NA CVSSQETGAGTQYF TGTGTCAGCAGCCAGGAGACGGGAGCCGGTACGCAGTATTTT
TRBJ1-3 TRBD1 TRBV4-3 NA CASSRAPGQGVGNTISF TGCGCCAGCAGCCGAGCACCGGGACAGGGGGTTGGGAACACCATATCTTTT
TRBJ2-3 NA TRBV29-1 NA CGVEGGAGITDTQCF TGTGGCGTTGAGGGCGGGGCCGGCATCACAGATACGCAGTGTTTT
TRBJ2-2 NA TRBV28 NA CASNFNRSNTGELFF TGTGCCAGCAATTTCAACAGGTCGAACACCGGGGAGCTGTTTTTT
TRBJ2-7 NA TRBV4-2 NA CDSSQDKGSGYVQYF TGTGACAGCAGCCAAGATAAGGGGAGTGGCTACGTGCAGTACTTC